This T cell receptor (beta chain) was identified during a study of blood T cell repertoires in COVID-19. At the level of the study: Italy, Spain and the United States were the sources of the convalescent and acute COVID-19 samples.

Sequenced by immunoSEQ multiplex PCR; TCRdb stores in-frame clones only, minus some. The sample has about 220,000 clones; 75% to 85% are singletons. This clone showed up just once. Sequencing was performed on peripheral blood. The clonotype was recovered from a woman aged 70-85 years with COVID-19, enrolled during active disease.

CDR3 sequence reads: CASSLAVGEGNTIYF. The CDR3 DNA reads as TGCGCCAGCAGCTTGGCGGTCGGGGAAGGAAACACCATATATTTT. This rearrangement joins TRBV5-1 to TRBJ1-3; D is uncertain. CDR3 length: 15 residues. V lost 0 bases, J lost 4 bases, and 11 bases lay in between. Germline values: CDR1 SGHRS, CDR2 YFSETQ.